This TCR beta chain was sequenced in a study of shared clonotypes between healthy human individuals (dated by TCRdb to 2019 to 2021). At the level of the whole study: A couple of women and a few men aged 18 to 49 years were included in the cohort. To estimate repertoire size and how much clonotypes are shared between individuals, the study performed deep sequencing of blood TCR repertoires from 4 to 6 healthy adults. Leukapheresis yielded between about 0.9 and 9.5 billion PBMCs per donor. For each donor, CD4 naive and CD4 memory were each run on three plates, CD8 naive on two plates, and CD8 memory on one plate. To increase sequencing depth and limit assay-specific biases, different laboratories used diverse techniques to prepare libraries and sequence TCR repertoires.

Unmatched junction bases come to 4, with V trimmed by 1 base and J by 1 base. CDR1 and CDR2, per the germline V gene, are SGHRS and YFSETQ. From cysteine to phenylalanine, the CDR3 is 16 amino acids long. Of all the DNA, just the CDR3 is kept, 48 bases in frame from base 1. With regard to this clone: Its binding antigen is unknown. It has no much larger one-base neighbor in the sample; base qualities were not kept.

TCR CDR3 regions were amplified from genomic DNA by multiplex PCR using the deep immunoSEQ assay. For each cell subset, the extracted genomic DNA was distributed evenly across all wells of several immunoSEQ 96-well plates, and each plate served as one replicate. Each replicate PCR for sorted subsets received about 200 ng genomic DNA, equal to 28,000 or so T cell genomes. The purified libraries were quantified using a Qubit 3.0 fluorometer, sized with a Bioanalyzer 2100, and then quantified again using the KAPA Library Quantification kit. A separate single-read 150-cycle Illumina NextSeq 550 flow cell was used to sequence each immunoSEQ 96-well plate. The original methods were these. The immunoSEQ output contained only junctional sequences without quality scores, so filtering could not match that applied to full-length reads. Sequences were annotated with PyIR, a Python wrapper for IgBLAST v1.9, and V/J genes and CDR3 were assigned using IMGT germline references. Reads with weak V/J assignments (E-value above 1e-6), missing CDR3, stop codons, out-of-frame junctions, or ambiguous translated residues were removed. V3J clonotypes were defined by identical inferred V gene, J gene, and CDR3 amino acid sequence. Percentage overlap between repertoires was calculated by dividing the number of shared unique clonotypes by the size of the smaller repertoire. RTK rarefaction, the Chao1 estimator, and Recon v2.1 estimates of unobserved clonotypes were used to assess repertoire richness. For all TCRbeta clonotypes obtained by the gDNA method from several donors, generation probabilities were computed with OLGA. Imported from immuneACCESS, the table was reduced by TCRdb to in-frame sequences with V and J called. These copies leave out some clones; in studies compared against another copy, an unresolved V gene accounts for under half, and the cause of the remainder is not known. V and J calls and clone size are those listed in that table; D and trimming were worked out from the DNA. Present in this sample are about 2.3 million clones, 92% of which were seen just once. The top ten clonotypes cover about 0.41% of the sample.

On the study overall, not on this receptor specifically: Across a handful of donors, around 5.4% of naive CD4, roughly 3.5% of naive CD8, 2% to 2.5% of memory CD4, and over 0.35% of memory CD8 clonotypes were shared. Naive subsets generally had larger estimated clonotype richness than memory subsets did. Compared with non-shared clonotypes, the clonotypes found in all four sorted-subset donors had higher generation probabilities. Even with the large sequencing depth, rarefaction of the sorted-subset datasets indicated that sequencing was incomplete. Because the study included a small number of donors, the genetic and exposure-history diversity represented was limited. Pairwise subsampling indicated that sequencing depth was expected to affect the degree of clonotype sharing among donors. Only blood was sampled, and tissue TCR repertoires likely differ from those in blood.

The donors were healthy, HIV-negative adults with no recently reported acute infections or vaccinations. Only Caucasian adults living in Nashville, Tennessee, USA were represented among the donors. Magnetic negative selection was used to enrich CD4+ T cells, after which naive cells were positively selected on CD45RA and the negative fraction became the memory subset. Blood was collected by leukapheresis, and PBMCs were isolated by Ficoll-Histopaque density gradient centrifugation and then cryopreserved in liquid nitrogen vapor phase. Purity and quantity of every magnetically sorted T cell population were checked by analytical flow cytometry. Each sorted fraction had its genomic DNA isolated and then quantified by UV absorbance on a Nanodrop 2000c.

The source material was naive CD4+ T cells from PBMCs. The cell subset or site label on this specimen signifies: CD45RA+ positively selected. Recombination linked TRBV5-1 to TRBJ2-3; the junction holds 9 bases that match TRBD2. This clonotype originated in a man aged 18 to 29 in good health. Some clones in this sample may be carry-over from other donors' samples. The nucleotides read TGCGCCAGCAGCTTGAGTTCTAGCGGGGGCACAGATACGCAGTATTTT. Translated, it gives CASSLSSSGGTDTQYF.